A single sample is the source of the 6 T cell receptor beta chains below, sequenced in a study of T cells after yellow fever vaccination. MiXCR was run by TCRdb on the 5' RACE reads, yielding one entry per CDR3 protein. The sample shows about 230,000 distinct CDR3 sequences, approximately 6.8% of them seen only once. The specimen was CD4+ T cells sorted from PBMCs, collected on the day of the yellow fever booster vaccination. The receptors derive from a man aged 25-40 years who received the YFV17D yellow fever vaccine.

The V and J genes are TRBV2 and TRBJ2-3, with D hard to call. The CDR3 consists of 15 residues. The germline V gene has CDR1 SNHLY and CDR2 FYNNEI. Trimming shortened V by 4 bases and J by 0 bases, and 11 bases separated the two germline ends. The CDR3 nucleotides are TGTGCCAGCAGTGTTGAACACCCTAGCACAGATACGCAGTATTTT. It translates to CASSVEHPSTDTQYF.

This clonotype was detected only a few times. J is TRBJ2-7 and V is TRBV5-1; D remains ambiguous. The CDR3 consists of 12 residues. Trimming took off 0 bases at V and 6 bases at J, with 7 bases between the two ends. In germline, CDR1 is SGHRS, CDR2 YFSETQ. CDR3 in amino acids: CASSLVGLEQYF. CDR3 bases: TGCGCCAGCAGCTTGGTTGGGCTCGAGCAGTACTTC.

This clonotype was counted only a few times. The chain couples TRBV7-2 to TRBJ2-5, with 7 positions matching TRBD1. The V gene end was trimmed by 6 bases and the J gene end by 5 bases; junction bases not matched to a gene: 3. This CDR3 spans 12 amino acids. CDR1 SGHTA and CDR2 FQGNSA come from the germline V gene. CDR3 in amino acids: CASRGGKETQYF. DNA of the CDR3: TGTGCCAGCAGAGGGGGCAAGGAGACCCAGTACTTC.

The chain joins TRBV4-3 to TRBJ2-4, with a weak D call TRBD1 (5 bases). V was clipped by 4 bases and J by 0 bases, with 16 bases between them. Germline values: CDR1 LGHNA, CDR2 YSLEER. The CDR3 runs 17 residues. CDR3 region: CASSRTIDSLAKNIQYF. DNA of the CDR3: TGCGCCAGCAGCCGAACAATCGACAGTTTAGCCAAAAACATTCAGTACTTC.

This clonotype was counted many times. The rearrangement joins TRBV29-1 to TRBJ2-5; TRBD2 aligns across 9 bases. This CDR3 region has 14 residues. The V segment lost 3 bases and the J segment 9 bases; nucleotides outside the gene matches: 11. CDR1 is SQVTM, CDR2 ANQGSEA, per germline. CDR3 sequence: CSVDSSSGAASQYF. DNA of the CDR3: TGCAGCGTTGACTCTTCTAGCGGGGCTGCGTCCCAGTACTTC.

Points on this clonotype: A read error may account for a junction end that differs from germline. V gene TRBV18 combines with J gene TRBJ1-1; TRBD1 agrees at 10 bases. The V gene's germline CDR1 is KGHSH and CDR2 LQKENI. The CDR3 has 13 residues. CDR3 nucleotide sequence: TGTACCAGCTCCGCGACAGGGGGCAGGGAAGCTTTCTTT. Translation gives CTSSATGGREAFF.